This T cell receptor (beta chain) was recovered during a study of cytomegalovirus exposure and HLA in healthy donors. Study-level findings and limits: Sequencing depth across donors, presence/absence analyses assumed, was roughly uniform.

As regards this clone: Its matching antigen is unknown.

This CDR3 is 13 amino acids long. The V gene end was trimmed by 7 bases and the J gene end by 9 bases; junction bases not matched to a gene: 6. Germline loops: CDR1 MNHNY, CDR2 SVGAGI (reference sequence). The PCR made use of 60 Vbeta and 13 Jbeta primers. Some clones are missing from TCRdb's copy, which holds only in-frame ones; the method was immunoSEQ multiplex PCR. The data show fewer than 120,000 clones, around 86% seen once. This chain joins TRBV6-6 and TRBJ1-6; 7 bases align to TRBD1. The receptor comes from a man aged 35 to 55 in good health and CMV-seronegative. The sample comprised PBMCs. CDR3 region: CASKETGISPLHF. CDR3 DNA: TGTGCCAGCAAGGAGACAGGGATTTCACCCCTCCACTTT.